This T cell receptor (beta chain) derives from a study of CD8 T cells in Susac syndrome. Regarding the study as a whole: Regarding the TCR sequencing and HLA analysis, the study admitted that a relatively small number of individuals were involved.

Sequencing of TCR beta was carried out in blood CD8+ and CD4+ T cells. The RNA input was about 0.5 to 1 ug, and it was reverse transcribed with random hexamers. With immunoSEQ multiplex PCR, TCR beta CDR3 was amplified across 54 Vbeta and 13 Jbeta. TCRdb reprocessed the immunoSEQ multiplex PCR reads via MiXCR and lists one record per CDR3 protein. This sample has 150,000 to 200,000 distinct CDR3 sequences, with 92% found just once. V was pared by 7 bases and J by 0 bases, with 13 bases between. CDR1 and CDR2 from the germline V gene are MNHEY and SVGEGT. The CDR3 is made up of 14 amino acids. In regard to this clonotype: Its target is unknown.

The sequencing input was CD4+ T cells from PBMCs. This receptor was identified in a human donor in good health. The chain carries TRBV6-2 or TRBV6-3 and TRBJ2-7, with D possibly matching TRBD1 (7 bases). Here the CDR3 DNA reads TGTGCCAGCAACAACAGGGGAGGCTCCTACGAGCAGTACTTC. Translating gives CASNNRGGSYEQYF.